This T cell receptor beta chain emerged from a study of technical replicates of blood from a few donors (dated by TCRdb to 2016 to 2017). A distance of 10 bases separates the germline ends of V and J, which lose 1 base and 7 bases respectively. CDR1 is given as MNHEY and CDR2 as SVGAGI, both from the germline V gene. Including the terminal cysteine and phenylalanine, the CDR3 comprises 13 residues. Just the 39-base CDR3 DNA is kept, in frame starting at base 1. The library was made by the immunoSEQ multiplex PCR assay. Not all clones reach the TCRdb copy of this immuneACCESS table, which keeps in-frame sequences only. Checked studies attribute under half of the gap to unresolved V genes and leave the rest unexplained. In this sample the table shows roughly 80,000 clones, around 94% of which occur a single time. In total, the top ten clones hold about 0.39% of the sample. About this clone: Its specific antigen is unknown. Base qualities are not recorded, but no much larger clone differs from it by a single base.

This TCR was sampled from a human donor in good health. The receptor chain draws on TRBV6-5 and TRBJ1-2; TRBD1 is perhaps the D gene, given 6 matching bases. The material sequenced was T cells isolated from PBMCs. The DNA is TGTGCCAGCAGTTACTACAACAGGGCTGGCTACACCTTC. This sequence encodes CASSYYNRAGYTF.